The clone carrying this T cell receptor (beta chain) has just a few counts. The antigen is unknown. These data originate in a study of T-cell memory formation after mild COVID-19. Study-wide background: TCR clusters were mostly confined to one donor each. Study-wide findings and caveats: There were some responding clones in pre-infection memory, which suggested that cross-reactive memory had joined.

Per germline, CDR1 LNHDA and CDR2 SQIVND (reference sequence). The CDR3 is 14 residues long. After removal of 6 bases from V and 4 bases from J, the junction contained 4 bases not matched to a gene. TCRdb itself ran the 5' RACE reads through MiXCR, one entry per CDR3 protein. Here the sample spans 200,000 or so distinct CDR3 sequences, around 9.1% being singletons. The sequencing sample was made of PBMCs or a T cell subset sorted from them (not recorded which). V gene TRBV19 combines with J gene TRBJ2-2; 8 positions agree with TRBD1. This receptor was identified in a man aged 18 to 29 who had mild COVID-19 (a few samples of this study predate the infection). Cell type and time point are not known. CDR3 DNA sequence: TGTGCCAGTAGAGACAGGGGCGGCACCGGGGAGCTGTTTTTT. Translated: CASRDRGGTGELFF.